This is a list of T cell receptor beta chains from one sample in a study of CD8+ T cells in alopecia areata. Method: immunoSEQ multiplex PCR; TCRdb's copy keeps in-frame clones and lacks some. The table records approximately 180,000 clones, 67% of them present only once. The sample consisted of CD8+ T cells sorted from blood, taken at week 0. Receptors were obtained from a human donor with alopecia areata. The CDR3 runs from the conserved cysteine through the conserved F or W. The D gene is left open where the match is weak. Only part of the rows carry a size: once, few, many, or a class if the clone is expanded.

>TRBJ2-2|TRBV2|-|-
CASSDNRGAGELFF
TGTGCCAGCAGTGATAACAGAGGGGCCGGGGAGCTGTTTTTT
>TRBJ2-5|TRBV11-2|-|-
CASSLVFAKTVTQYF
TGTGCCAGCAGCTTAGTTTTTGCCAAAACAGTCACCCAGTACTTC
>TRBJ2-5|TRBV13|TRBD1|-
CASSSRDRGLQETQYF
TGTGCCAGCAGCAGCCGGGACAGGGGGCTACAAGAGACCCAGTACTTC
>TRBJ1-2|TRBV9|TRBD1|-
CASSARTGPTF
TGTGCCAGCAGCGCCCGGACAGGCCCGACCTTC
>TRBJ1-1|TRBV10-3|-|once
CAISLAGVEAFF
TGTGCCATCAGTCTGGCGGGGGTCGAAGCTTTCTTT
>TRBJ1-1|TRBV30|-|-
CAWERNKRTEAFF
TGTGCCTGGGAACGTAATAAGAGGACTGAAGCTTTCTTT
>TRBJ2-1|TRBV14|-|few
CASSPRGSYNEQFF
TGTGCCAGCAGCCCGAGGGGGTCCTACAATGAGCAGTTCTTC
>TRBJ1-1|TRBV30|-|few
CAWSLGPVDSAFF
TGTGCCTGGAGTCTCGGCCCTGTAGATTCGGCTTTCTTT
>TRBJ2-7|TRBV28|-|hyperexpanded
CASSLGHRDPLYEQYF
TGTGCCAGCAGTTTAGGACACCGGGACCCCCTCTACGAGCAGTACTTC
>TRBJ2-5|TRBV19|TRBD2|few
CATAGDYQETQYF
TGTGCCACCGCGGGGGACTATCAAGAGACCCAGTACTTC
>TRBJ2-2|TRBV25-1|TRBD1|-
CASKDRENTGELFF
TGTGCCAGCAAAGACAGGGAGAACACCGGGGAGCTGTTTTTT
>TRBJ1-2|TRBV29-1|-|-
CSVEAGNGYTF
TGCAGCGTTGAGGCAGGGAATGGCTACACCTTC
>TRBJ2-5|TRBV5-6|-|-
CASSLGQQGETQYF
TGTGCCAGCAGCTTGGGTCAGCAGGGAGAGACCCAGTACTTC
>TRBJ2-7|TRBV2|-|-
CASSERRTTRSYEQYF
TGTGCCAGCAGTGAACGGAGGACAACAAGGTCCTACGAGCAGTACTTC
>TRBJ2-3|TRBV27|TRBD2|-
CASSIAGGPDTQYF
TGTGCCAGCTCCATAGCGGGGGGGCCAGATACGCAGTATTTT
>TRBJ2-7|TRBV5-1|-|-
CASSTDSPYEQYF
TGCGCCAGCAGCACCGACAGCCCCTACGAGCAGTACTTC
>TRBJ1-2|TRBV7-9|-|-
CASTPGGLYGYTF
TGTGCCAGCACCCCCGGGGGACTTTATGGCTACACCTTC
>TRBJ2-3|TRBV27|TRBD2|-
CASSLGTSPNTDTQYF
TGTGCCAGCAGTTTAGGGACTAGCCCAAACACAGATACGCAGTATTTT
>TRBJ1-2|TRBV29-1|-|-
CSVPEGGGYGYTF
TGCAGCGTACCCGAGGGGGGGGGCTATGGCTACACCTTC
>TRBJ1-5|TRBV14|-|-
CAIGLGHPPCTQHF
TGTGCCATCGGATTGGGCCACCCCCCGTGTACCCAGCATTTT
>TRBJ2-1|TRBV4-1|-|-
CASSQETGSLQFF
TGCGCCAGCAGCCAAGAGACCGGGTCTCTCCAGTTCTTC
>TRBJ2-7|TRBV7-8|-|-
CASSPVGRPYEQYF
TGTGCCAGCAGCCCGGTAGGCAGACCCTACGAGCAGTACTTC
>TRBJ2-5|TRBV5-1|TRBD2|-
CASSSSGGAQETQYF
TGCGCCAGCAGCAGTAGCGGGGGGGCCCAAGAGACCCAGTACTTC
>TRBJ2-5|TRBV6-5|-|-
CASSDGWTEQETQYF
TGTGCCAGCTCTGACGGTTGGACAGAACAAGAGACCCAGTACTTC
>TRBJ2-1|TRBV29-1|-|-
CSVEFGGNEQFF
TGCAGCGTTGAATTTGGCGGCAATGAGCAGTTCTTC
>TRBJ2-3|TRBV6-5|-|-
CASSSTGARDTQYF
TGTGCCAGCAGTTCGACTGGCGCGCGGGATACGCAGTATTTT
>TRBJ2-5|TRBV10-2|-|-
CASLGETQYF
TGCGCCAGCCTTGGAGAGACCCAGTACTTC
>TRBJ2-1|TRBV20-1|-|-
CSARGGREQFF
TGCAGTGCTAGAGGGGGTAGGGAGCAGTTCTTC
>TRBJ2-1|TRBV4-1|-|few
CASSQGAGAGEQFF
TGCGCCAGCAGCCAAGGTGCGGGGGCGGGTGAGCAGTTCTTC
>TRBJ1-4|TRBV29-1|-|few
CSVEDPDTGNEKLFF
TGCAGCGTTGAAGATCCGGACACGGGTAATGAAAAACTGTTTTTT
>TRBJ2-5|TRBV9|-|-
CASSAPDRNQETQYF
TGTGCCAGCAGCGCCCCAGACAGAAACCAAGAGACCCAGTACTTC
>TRBJ2-1|TRBV4-1|-|few
CASSQDRAQPYNEQFF
TGCGCCAGCAGCCAAGATCGGGCTCAGCCTTACAATGAGCAGTTCTTC
>TRBJ1-2|TRBV30|-|-
CAWSLLGANYGYTF
TGTGCCTGGAGTCTTCTGGGTGCTAACTATGGCTACACCTTC
>TRBJ2-7|TRBV19|-|-
CASSTALDGYEQYF
TGTGCCAGTAGTACCGCCCTTGACGGCTACGAGCAGTACTTC
>TRBJ1-1|TRBV30|-|-
CAWSVWGGTEAFF
TGTGCCTGGAGTGTCTGGGGAGGGACTGAAGCTTTCTTT
>TRBJ1-2|TRBV15|TRBD1|-
CATSEMTGYTF
TGTGCCACCAGCGAAATGACAGGGTACACCTTC
>TRBJ2-2|TRBV5-6|-|-
CASSYSGADGELFF
TGTGCCAGCAGCTATTCCGGGGCTGACGGGGAGCTGTTTTTT
>TRBJ1-5|TRBV4-1|-|once
CASRSTGSAVQPQHF
TGCGCCAGCAGGTCGACAGGCTCCGCCGTTCAGCCCCAGCATTTT
>TRBJ2-2|TRBV27|-|once
CASSYRTGELFF
TGTGCCAGCAGTTACAGGACCGGGGAGCTGTTTTTT
>TRBJ2-7|TRBV6-5|TRBD2|-
CASRGAGGSYEQYF
TGTGCCAGCCGAGGCGCGGGGGGCAGCTACGAGCAGTACTTC
>TRBJ1-5|TRBV7-2|-|-
CASSLGGINQPQHF
TGTGCCAGCAGCTTGGGTGGAATCAATCAGCCCCAGCATTTT